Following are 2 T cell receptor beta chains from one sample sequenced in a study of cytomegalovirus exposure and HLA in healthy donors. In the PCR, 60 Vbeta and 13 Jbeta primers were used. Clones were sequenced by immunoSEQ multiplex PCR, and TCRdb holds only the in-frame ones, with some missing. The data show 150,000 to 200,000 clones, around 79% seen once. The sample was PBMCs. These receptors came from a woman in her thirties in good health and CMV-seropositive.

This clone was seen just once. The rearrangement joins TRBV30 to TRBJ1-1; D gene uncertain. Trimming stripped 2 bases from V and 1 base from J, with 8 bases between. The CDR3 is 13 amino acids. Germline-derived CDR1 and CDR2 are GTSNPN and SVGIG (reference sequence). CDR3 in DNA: TGTGCCTGGAGTTTAGATCAGAACACTGAAGCTTTCTTT. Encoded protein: CAWSLDQNTEAFF.

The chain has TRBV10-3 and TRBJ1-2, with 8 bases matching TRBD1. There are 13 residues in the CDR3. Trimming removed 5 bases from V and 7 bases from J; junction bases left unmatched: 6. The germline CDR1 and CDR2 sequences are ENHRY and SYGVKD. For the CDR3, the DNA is TGTGCCATCAGTCGTACAGGGGGGATTGGCTACACCTTC. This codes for CAISRTGGIGYTF.